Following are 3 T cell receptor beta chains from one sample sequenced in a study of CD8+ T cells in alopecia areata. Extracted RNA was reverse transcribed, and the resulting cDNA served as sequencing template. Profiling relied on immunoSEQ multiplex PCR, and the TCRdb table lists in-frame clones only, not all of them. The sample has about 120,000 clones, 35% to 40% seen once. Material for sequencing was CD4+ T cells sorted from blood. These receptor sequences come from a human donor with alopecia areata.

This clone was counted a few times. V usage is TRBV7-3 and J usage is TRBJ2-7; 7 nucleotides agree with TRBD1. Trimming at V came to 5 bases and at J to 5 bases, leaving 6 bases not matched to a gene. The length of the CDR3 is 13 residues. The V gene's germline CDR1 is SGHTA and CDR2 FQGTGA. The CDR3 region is CASSGQVSDEQYF. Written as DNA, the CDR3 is TGTGCCAGCAGCGGACAGGTTTCGGACGAGCAGTACTTC. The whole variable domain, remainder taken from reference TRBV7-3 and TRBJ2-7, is GAGVSQTPSNKVTEKGKYVELRCDPISGHTALYWYRQSLGQGPEFLIYFQGTGAADDSGLPNDRFFAVRPEGSVSTLKIQRTERGDSAVYLCASSGQVSDEQYFGPGTRLTVT.

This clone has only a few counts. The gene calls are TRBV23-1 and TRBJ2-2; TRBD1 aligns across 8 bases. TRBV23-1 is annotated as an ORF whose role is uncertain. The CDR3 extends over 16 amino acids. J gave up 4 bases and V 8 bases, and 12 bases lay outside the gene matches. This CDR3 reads CASGDVRDRFTGELFF. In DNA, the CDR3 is TGCGCCAGCGGTGATGTCCGGGACAGGTTCACCGGGGAGCTGTTTTTT.

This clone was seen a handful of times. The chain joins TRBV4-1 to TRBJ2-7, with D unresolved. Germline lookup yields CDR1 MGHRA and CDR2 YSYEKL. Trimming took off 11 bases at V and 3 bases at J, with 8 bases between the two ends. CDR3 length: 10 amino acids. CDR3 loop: CAPAIYEQYF. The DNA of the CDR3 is TGCGCCCCCGCGATCTACGAGCAGTACTTC.